A selection of T cell receptor beta chains follows, all from one sample in a study of blood T cell repertoires in COVID-19. Method: immunoSEQ multiplex PCR; TCRdb's copy keeps in-frame clones and lacks some. This sample yields 410,000 or so clones, of which about 89% are seen a single time; approximately 1.5% belongs to the top ten. Sequencing was performed on peripheral blood. Source of these receptors: a woman between 40 and 55 years old with COVID-19, enrolled during active disease. Each CDR3 is given with its conserved first and last residue. The D gene is left open where the match is weak. Clone sizes are given selectively: once, few, many, or a class where the clone is expanded.

clone_size	j_call	cdr3_length	v_call	d_call	cdr3_nt	cdr3_aa
.	TRBJ1-1	17	TRBV5-4	TRBD1	TGTGCCAGCAGCCCAGGGACAGGGGGCCTCATGAACACTGAAGCTTTCTTT	CASSPGTGGLMNTEAFF
.	TRBJ1-2	14	TRBV5-1	.	TGCGCCAGCAGCTTGGCTTCGTCAGGGCTTGGCTACACCTTC	CASSLASSGLGYTF
.	TRBJ1-1	14	TRBV6-1	TRBD1	TGTGCCAGCAGTGAAAGGGGGCAGTCTGTCGAAGCTTTCTTT	CASSERGQSVEAFF
.	TRBJ2-7	14	TRBV5-1	.	TGCGCCAGCGGAACGGCGGTGAGCTCCTACGAGCAGTACTTC	CASGTAVSSYEQYF
.	TRBJ1-5	15	TRBV5-1	TRBD1	TGCGCCAGCAGCCTCTGGACAGGGGGCGATCAGCCCCAGCATTTT	CASSLWTGGDQPQHF
few	TRBJ2-7	15	TRBV6-5	TRBD1	TGTGCCAGCAGAAACTACCAGGGGGCAAATGGAGAGCAGTACTTC	CASRNYQGANGEQYF
.	TRBJ2-5	16	TRBV5-6	TRBD1	TGTGCCAGCAGCTTGGGTGCGACAGGGGAGTCGGAGACCCAGTACTTC	CASSLGATGESETQYF
.	TRBJ1-1	12	TRBV6-2/TRBV6-3	.	TGTGCCAGCAGTATTATAGGGGTGAGGGCTTTCTTT	CASSIIGVRAFF
.	TRBJ2-2	15	TRBV7-3	.	TGTGCCAGCAGCTTAAGTTCTAGGATCCCCGGGGAGCTGTTTTTT	CASSLSSRIPGELFF
.	TRBJ1-2	16	TRBV11-2	TRBD1	TGTGCCAGCAGCTTAGTGCCTACAGGGGAGGTATATGGCTACACCTTC	CASSLVPTGEVYGYTF
.	TRBJ1-2	17	TRBV9	.	TGTGCCAGCAGCGTTGATGGGCGGGGACGAGCTAACTATGGCTACACCTTC	CASSVDGRGRANYGYTF
.	TRBJ2-1	16	TRBV9	.	TGTGCCAGCAGCCCCCGCCCGGACTCGTCATACAATGAGCAGTTCTTC	CASSPRPDSSYNEQFF
.	TRBJ2-1	17	TRBV28	.	TGTGCCAGCAGTTTAATTAGCTCCAGGGGAGGGGGCAATGAGCAGTTCTTC	CASSLISSRGGGNEQFF